The 26 T cell receptor beta chains in this list originate from one sample, sequenced in a study of OX40 agonist ivuxolimab in advanced cancers. Using immunoSEQ multiplex PCR, the repertoire was profiled, and TCRdb retains in-frame clones only, with some absent. The sample lists some 27,000 clones, around four fifths seen once, with 11% in the top ten. The input for sequencing was CD4+ or CD8+ T cells sorted from blood, taken in a trial of the OX40 agonist ivuxolimab. These receptors all come from an adult with an advanced solid tumor such as melanoma, head and neck, liver or kidney cancer.

As DNA, the CDR3 is TGTGCCAGCAGTTACGAGAGGACAAGACAAGAGACCCAGTACTTC. Amino acid sequence: CASSYERTRQETQYF. The rearrangement links TRBV6-5 to TRBJ2-5, with a tentative D call TRBD1 (5 bases). Trimming removed 2 bases at V and 2 bases at J, with 12 bases between. This CDR3 is 15 amino acids long. CDR1 and CDR2 (germline): MNHEY, SVGAGI.

This clone was seen a handful of times. The gene calls are TRBV19 and TRBJ2-2, with D uncertain. V dropped 5 bases and J dropped 0 bases, with 7 bases sitting between them. Germline V gene lookup returns CDR1 LNHDA and CDR2 SQIVND (reference sequence). This CDR3 is 14 amino acids long. The CDR3 is CASSPVSNTGELFF. The CDR3 DNA is TGTGCCAGTAGTCCGGTATCGAACACCGGGGAGCTGTTTTTT.

The chain has TRBV7-9 and TRBJ1-1, with 7 nucleotides matching TRBD1. V was pared by 4 bases and J by 5 bases, with 10 bases of the junction left unmatched. Germline loops: CDR1 SEHNR, CDR2 FQNEAQ (reference sequence). This CDR3 contains 15 residues. The CDR3 sequence: CASSSGPIRGTEAFF. For the CDR3, the DNA is TGTGCCAGCAGCTCCGGACCCATCAGGGGGACTGAAGCTTTCTTT.

The chain has TRBV18 and TRBJ2-7; D unresolved. Germline V lookup: CDR1 KGHSH, CDR2 LQKENI. V lost 5 bases, J lost 2 bases, and 4 bases lay in between. This CDR3 is built from 11 residues. The CDR3 sequence is CASSDAYEQYF. The CDR3 DNA reads as TGTGCCAGCTCAGATGCCTACGAGCAGTACTTC.

The chain carries TRBV30 and TRBJ1-2, with D perhaps TRBD1 (6 bases). The CDR3 contains 14 residues. Trimming shortened V by 0 bases and J by 7 bases, and 15 bases separated the two germline ends. Germline V gives CDR1 GTSNPN, CDR2 SVGIG (reference sequence). The CDR3 reads CAWSVGQGMGGYTF. Here the CDR3 DNA reads TGTGCCTGGAGTGTCGGGCAGGGGATGGGTGGCTACACCTTC.

J is TRBJ2-3 and V is TRBV5-1; the D gene could be TRBD1 or TRBD2 (5 bases each). This CDR3 has 14 amino acids. Deletions cut 5 bases from V and 9 bases from J, with 19 bases between. CDR1 SGHRS and CDR2 YFSETQ come from the germline V gene. The CDR3 DNA reads TGCGCCAGCAGGGGTGGGACCTTGCTGGAGACGCAGTATTTT. Residues: CASRGGTLLETQYF.

V is TRBV7-9 and J is TRBJ1-1; 9 bases fit TRBD1. Germline-derived CDR1 and CDR2 are SEHNR and FQNEAQ (reference sequence). This CDR3 region has 13 residues. V lost 6 bases, J lost 4 bases, and 3 bases stayed unmatched. The CDR3 DNA reads TGTGCCAGCAGTCTGGACAGGGGCACTGAAGCTTTCTTT. It codes for CASSLDRGTEAFF. Filled out from reference TRBV7-9 and TRBJ1-1, the complete variable domain reads DTGVSQNPRHKITKRGQNVTFRCDPISEHNRLYWYRQTLGQGPEFLTYFQNEAQLEKSRLLSDRFSAERPKGSFSTLEIQRTEQGDSAMYLCASSLDRGTEAFFGQGTRLTVV.

This clone was detected a few times. This chain uses TRBV4-3 with TRBJ1-4; D unclear. The V end lost 3 bases, the J end lost 3 bases, and 17 bases lay between the germline ends. Germline V gives CDR1 LGHNA, CDR2 YSLEER. There are 17 residues in the CDR3. This CDR3 is CASSQEAGGFPNEKLFF. The CDR3 DNA reads TGCGCCAGCAGCCAGGAAGCAGGCGGTTTCCCTAATGAAAAACTGTTTTTT.

The chain employs TRBV9 and TRBJ2-1; 10 nucleotides agree with TRBD2. The CDR3 has 15 amino acids. V shed 0 bases and J 4 bases; nucleotides not matched to a gene: 1. Looked up from germline, CDR1 is SGDLS and CDR2 is YYNGEE. The CDR3 DNA follows: TGTGCCAGCAGCGTAGAACTAGCGGGGTACAATGAGCAGTTCTTC. Amino acid sequence: CASSVELAGYNEQFF.

This chain joins TRBV6-5 and TRBJ1-2; TRBD1 might be the D (6 bases). From germline, CDR1 is MNHEY and CDR2 SVGAGI. CDR3 length: 15 residues. V gave up 0 bases and J gave up 4 bases, with 12 bases separating them. CDR3 in DNA: TGTGCCAGCAGTTACTCTTCAGGGGCGGTCTATGGCTACACCTTC. Protein sequence: CASSYSSGAVYGYTF.

The chain joins TRBV27 to TRBJ2-6; D is ambiguous. Germline loops: CDR1 MNHEY, CDR2 SMNVEV (reference sequence). The V end lost 3 bases, the J end lost 1 base, and 7 bases lay between the germline ends. The CDR3 contains 15 residues. The CDR3 loop reads CASSLSTSGANVLTF. The CDR3 DNA is TGTGCCAGCAGTTTGAGTACGTCTGGGGCCAACGTCCTGACTTTC.

As regards this clone: A junction boundary mismatches the germline segment, possibly from a read error. The chain combines TRBV5-1 with TRBJ1-2; 8 bases line up with TRBD1. This CDR3 has 15 amino acids. The germline V gene encodes CDR1 SGHRS and CDR2 YFSETQ. CDR3 nucleotide sequence: TGTGCCAGCAGCGGGGGACAGGAGATTAACTATGGCTACACCTTC. Its protein product is CASSGGQEINYGYTF.

The V gene is TRBV4-1, the J gene TRBJ2-2; D remains ambiguous. The CDR3 is 14 amino acids. The V end lost 1 base, the J end lost 4 bases, and 7 bases lay between the germline ends. CDR1 and CDR2 from the germline V gene are MGHRA and YSYEKL. The CDR3 here is CASSQVPGTGELFF. The CDR3 coding sequence is TGCGCCAGCAGCCAAGTTCCGGGCACCGGGGAGCTGTTTTTT.

This chain connects TRBV27 to TRBJ2-3, with 9 bases aligning to TRBD2. Trimming removed 6 bases from V and 2 bases from J; junction bases left unmatched: 6. The CDR3 runs to 15 residues. Germline loops: CDR1 MNHEY, CDR2 SMNVEV (reference sequence). Here the CDR3 reads CASSRLAGLTDTQYF. For the CDR3, the DNA is TGTGCCAGCAGCCGCCTAGCGGGACTCACAGATACGCAGTATTTT.

V usage is TRBV6-5 and J usage is TRBJ1-2; 7 bases are a match to TRBD1. This CDR3 has 15 amino acids. J gave up 3 bases and V 8 bases, and 12 bases lay outside the gene matches. Germline-derived CDR1 and CDR2 are MNHEY and SVGAGI. The DNA for the CDR3 is TGTGCCAGCGGCACATTGACAGGGTATGACTATGGCTACACCTTC. This codes for CASGTLTGYDYGYTF.

The V gene is TRBV5-1, the J gene TRBJ2-3; D ambiguous. The length of the CDR3 is 15 residues. V was trimmed by 4 bases and J by 2 bases, leaving 14 bases between them. Germline V lookup: CDR1 SGHRS, CDR2 YFSETQ. The CDR3 here is CASSTRSDPTDTQYF. The CDR3 bases are TGCGCCAGCAGCACCCGATCAGACCCCACAGATACGCAGTATTTT.

V and J are TRBV10-3 and TRBJ2-6, with TRBD1 identical over 9 bases. CDR3 length: 17 residues. With 11 bases clipped from V and 4 bases from J, the junction kept 15 bases outside the gene matches. Germline CDR1 ENHRY, CDR2 SYGVKD. DNA for the CDR3: TGTGCCTCACATCCGGGGAGCGGACAGGGGGGGGCCAACGTCCTGACTTTC. This sequence encodes CASHPGSGQGGANVLTF.

The CDR3 is CASSPLTGARNTEAFF. The CDR3 bases are TGTGCCAGCAGCCCCCTCACGGGGGCCCGGAACACTGAAGCTTTCTTT. V and J are TRBV16 and TRBJ1-1; D is perhaps TRBD1 (6 bases). The CDR3 is made up of 16 amino acids. Germline V gene data show CDR1 as KGHSY and CDR2 as FQNENV. The V end was cut by 4 bases, the J end by 1 base, with 16 bases between.

The chain links TRBV6-5 to TRBJ2-7; no clear D gene. The V end was cut by 5 bases, the J end by 5 bases, with 13 bases between. Per the germline V gene, CDR1 is MNHEY and CDR2 is SVGAGI. CDR3 length: 13 amino acids. The CDR3 bases are TGTGCCAGCAGTAGGGCCGAGGCTAACGAGCAGTACTTC. Translation: CASSRAEANEQYF.

The chain combines TRBV29-1 with TRBJ1-6; D may be TRBD1 (5 bases). Germline CDR1 reads SQVTM; CDR2 reads ANQGSEA. V was trimmed by 6 bases and J by 6 bases, leaving 15 bases between them. The CDR3 sequence is 14 residues long. This chain's CDR3 is CSVGGRDRNSPLHF. CDR3 coding DNA: TGCAGCGTGGGGGGAAGGGACCGTAATTCACCCCTCCACTTT.

The genes are TRBV19 and TRBJ2-2; D might be TRBD1 (6 bases). The CDR3 sequence is 13 residues long. V dropped 5 bases and J dropped 5 bases, with 9 bases sitting between them. From germline, CDR1 is LNHDA and CDR2 SQIVND (reference sequence). This CDR3 reads CASSGQSTGELFF. The CDR3 DNA sequence: TGTGCCAGTAGTGGACAGAGTACCGGGGAGCTGTTTTTT.

This chain joins TRBV6-5 and TRBJ2-3; possible D gene TRBD1, 5 bases. The CDR3 contains 14 residues. Trimming pared 2 bases from V and 0 bases from J, leaving 6 bases between. Germline loops: CDR1 MNHEY, CDR2 SVGAGI. The CDR3 loop is CASSYRGSTDTQYF. Written as DNA, the CDR3 is TGTGCCAGCAGTTACAGGGGTAGCACAGATACGCAGTATTTT.

CDR3 coding DNA: TGTGCCAGCAGCTTCTGGCAGGACGATGAAAAACTGTTTTTT. Protein sequence: CASSFWQDDEKLFF. This chain connects TRBV13 to TRBJ1-4; D gene uncertain. In germline, CDR1 is PRHDT, CDR2 FYEKMQ (reference sequence). V lost 3 bases and J 6 bases, leaving 11 bases between the germline ends. The CDR3 length is 14 residues.

This rearrangement joins TRBV4-2 to TRBJ2-2; possibly TRBD1 for D (6 bases). In germline, CDR1 is LGHNA, CDR2 YNFKEQ. The CDR3 consists of 15 residues. Trimming stripped 5 bases from V and 5 bases from J, with 15 bases between. In DNA, the CDR3 is TGTGCCAGCAGCTTGGATACTACAGGGACCGGGGAGCTGTTTTTT. Amino acids: CASSLDTTGTGELFF.

The CDR3 DNA is TGTGCCAGCAGCTTAGGATGGACAGCGAAAACTTACACCGGGGAGCTGTTTTTT. It is translated as CASSLGWTAKTYTGELFF. The chain links TRBV7-2 to TRBJ2-2; perhaps TRBD1 as D (6 bases). The germline V and J ends were trimmed by 1 base and 3 bases, with 18 bases remaining between them. The CDR3 runs 18 residues. The germline V gene has CDR1 SGHTA and CDR2 FQGNSA.

The CDR3 DNA reads as TGTGCCAGCAGCCAAGAATCGAGGCTCCGGGGTTCACCCCTCCACTTT. This translates into CASSQESRLRGSPLHF. The chain combines TRBV5-4 with TRBJ1-6; D is undetermined. Germline CDR1 reads SGHNT; CDR2 reads YYREEE (reference sequence). The length of the CDR3 is 16 residues. V gave up 4 bases and J gave up 9 bases, with 20 bases separating them.